The clone carrying this T cell receptor (beta chain) appeared a few times. This record comes from a study of cytomegalovirus exposure and HLA in healthy donors. Study details: Across roughly 400 genotyped donors, approximately 81% landed in the Caucasian-associated ancestry cluster.

With 60 Vbeta and 13 Jbeta primers, the PCR was carried out. Clones were sequenced by immunoSEQ multiplex PCR, and TCRdb holds only the in-frame ones, with some missing. This table holds 150,000 or so clones, approximately 79% found once. The specimen sequenced was PBMCs. The sequence derives from a man aged 18 to 29 in good health and CMV-seropositive.

CDR3 in amino acids: CASSPWAIYEQYF. The CDR3 nucleotides are TGTGCCAGCAGCCCTTGGGCCATCTACGAGCAGTACTTC. The V gene is TRBV21-1, the J gene TRBJ2-7; the table's D call, TRBD1, has no DNA check behind it. TRBV21-1 is recorded as a pseudogene. The CDR3 extends over 13 amino acids.